This T cell receptor (beta chain) is drawn from a study of tumor and adjacent non-tumor tissue in lung cancer (dated by TCRdb to 2016 to 2019). For the wider study: The cohort included some twelve adenocarcinoma, 2 squamous cell carcinoma and 1 small cell lung cancer patients. Among the approximately 15 patients, ages ranged from roughly 30 to 85 years, around ten were men and 5 were women, and disease was TNM stage I to III. Sequencing generated a total of more than 95,000,000 productive TCRbeta reads, averaging about 4 million reads per sample. The study compared bulk TCRbeta repertoires between lung tumor tissue and matched distant non-tumor lung tissue from approximately 14 lung cancer patients. A few dozen paired specimens, one tumor and one normal lung sample per patient, were profiled by TCRbeta CDR3 sequencing.

RNA was isolated from bulk unsorted tissue, and RNA quality was assessed with a NanoDrop ND-1000 and an Agilent 2100. Newly diagnosed lung cancer patients without prior chemotherapy who had been admitted for thoracic surgery in China between August and November 2014 were enrolled as donors. Patients who had received previous radiotherapy or chemotherapy, or who had another concurrent cancer, were excluded from the study. Surgical tissue pieces of 1-2 cm3 were preserved in RNAlater solution and stored at -80 °C until use. Library preparation was by multiplex PCR. The reads were generated on an Illumina HiSeq 2500. Following protocols modified from ARM-PCR, the researchers constructed TCRbeta libraries through three rounds of nested PCR with primers (Table S4). PCR products of 200-500 bp were gel-excised and purified with the QIAquick gel extraction kit before sequencing. On the authors' methods: Trimmomatic was used to clean the reads, FLASH was used to merge the reads into complete CDR3 sequences, and MiTCR was used to assign the reads to V(D)J germline segments. Clonal diversity was calculated as the inverse Simpson's index using VDJtools. Productive reads were defined as in-frame sequences without a premature stop codon. TCRdb reworked the public reads: Q25 trimming with fastp, MiXCR clone assembly, productive beta chains retained. Here each entry gathers all rows of one CDR3 protein and keeps the most common genes and DNA. TCRdb, not the original authors, processed these V and J calls. For this sample there are 60,000 to 85,000 distinct CDR3 sequences; over 75% appear just once. 12% of the sample is held by the ten biggest clonotypes.

With respect to this clonotype: Its cognate antigen has yet to be identified. No base quality values were provided; no much bigger clone lies one nucleotide off.

Per the germline V gene, SGHNT is the CDR1 and YENEEA is the CDR2. The cysteine opens and the phenylalanine closes a CDR3 of 12 amino acids. Solely the CDR3 DNA is kept, with 36 bases framed from the first base. A distance of 17 bases separates the germline ends of V and J, which lose 10 bases and 8 bases respectively. Overall study results and their limits: Tumor tissue showed significantly greater TCR diversity (inverse Simpson) than normal lung tissue (roughly 430 vs 170, P = 0.0075, Mann-Whitney U test). Peripheral blood was not sequenced, so blood TCRbeta repertoires in these lung cancer patients were not examined. With only roughly 15 patients in the cohort, the authors noted that larger samples and more detailed clinical data are needed. TCR diversity was significantly higher in younger patients, and greater tumor TCR diversity was associated with shorter overall survival and shorter disease-free survival. The top 100 clones accounted for a significantly larger cumulative portion of the repertoire in normal lung than in tumor tissue. Neither the sequencing platform nor unique molecular identifiers are mentioned in the methods.

The chain is assembled from TRBV11-3 and TRBJ1-2; the D gene is not confidently resolved. Material for sequencing was lung tumor tissue. This TCR derives from a woman aged 45 to 65 with non-small cell lung cancer. The DNA sequence is TGTGCCACCAAAACGGCTTGCTACGGCTACACCTTC. This translates into CATKTACYGYTF. The full variable domain, with segments outside the CDR3 supplied by the reference TRBV11-3 and TRBJ1-2 proteins, appears as EAGVVQSPRYKIIEKKQPVAFWCNPISGHNTLYWYLQNLGQGPELLIRYENEEAVDDSQLPKDRFSAERLKGVDSTLKIQPAELGDSAVYLCATKTACYGYTFGSGTRLTVV.